The 30 T cell receptor beta chains reported below all come from one sample, sequenced in a study of Graves' ophthalmopathy and Graves' hyperthyroidism. Amplification of TCR beta CDR3 regions used RNA transcripts. HTBI-primed first-round RT-PCR preceded second-round multiplex PCR. Each CDR3 protein gets one entry after TCRdb re-called the multiplex PCR reads with MiXCR. Among about 370,000 distinct CDR3 sequences, roughly a sixth were seen once, and the ten largest hold 2% to 3%. The sample consisted of peripheral blood. These receptors were obtained from an adult woman with stable Graves' hyperthyroidism.

This clonotype came up many times. V and J are TRBV28 and TRBJ1-1, with 10 bases identical to TRBD1. This CDR3 comprises 16 residues. Germline loops: CDR1 MDHEN, CDR2 SYDVKM. Unmatched junction bases numbered 12, after V lost 5 bases and J lost 6 bases. This CDR3 reads CASSPWDRGRTAEAFF. CDR3 DNA: TGTGCCAGCAGTCCATGGGACAGGGGACGTACAGCTGAAGCTTTCTTT.

This clonotype showed up many times. The V call is TRBV6-1, the J call TRBJ1-5; 9 bases agree with TRBD1. Germline V CDR1 and CDR2: MNHNS, SASEGT. The CDR3 contains 16 residues. V was clipped by 0 bases and J by 5 bases; unmatched bases: 5. The CDR3 region is CASSEASGQGYQPQHF. DNA of the CDR3: TGTGCCAGCAGTGAAGCCTCGGGACAGGGATATCAGCCCCAGCATTTT.

This clonotype occurred many times. This sequence joins TRBV7-9 and TRBJ2-7; D is perhaps TRBD1 (6 bases). Looked up from germline, CDR1 is SEHNR and CDR2 is FQNEAQ (reference sequence). This CDR3 comprises 13 residues. With 4 bases removed from V and 3 bases from J, the gap between germline ends came to 10 bases. The CDR3, as DNA: TGTGCCAGCAGCTCAGTACAGGGCTACGAGCAGTACTTC. This codes for CASSSVQGYEQYF.

The chain uses TRBV12-3 or TRBV12-4 and TRBJ2-7; the match to TRBD1 covers 8 bases. With 7 bases clipped from V and 5 bases from J, the junction kept 10 bases outside the gene matches. This CDR3 comprises 14 residues. The CDR3 DNA reads as TGTGCCAGCAAGCCCCGACAGGGGCACCACGAGCAGTACTTC. Translated: CASKPRQGHHEQYF.

This clonotype was counted ten times or more. V gene TRBV2 combines with J gene TRBJ1-5; 9 nucleotides agree with TRBD1. V dropped 8 bases and J dropped 5; count of bases not matched to a gene: 13. The CDR3 runs 16 residues. Germline V gives CDR1 SNHLY, CDR2 FYNNEI. CDR3 DNA: TGTGCCAGCTACCCGAGCCGGGACAGGGTACATCAGCCCCAGCATTTT. Translation: CASYPSRDRVHQPQHF.

The V gene is TRBV18, the J gene TRBJ2-5; 8 positions match TRBD2. The CDR3 has 19 residues. With V trimmed by 3 bases and J by 5 bases, 20 bases remained unmatched. Germline V CDR1 and CDR2: KGHSH, LQKENI. Here the CDR3 reads CASSPGRTASGGLAETQYF. The CDR3 DNA reads as TGTGCCAGCTCACCCGGCCGAACCGCCTCAGGCGGACTAGCCGAGACCCAGTACTTC.

The chain carries TRBV4-1 and TRBJ1-5; 9 bases agree with TRBD1. The germline V gene has CDR1 MGHRA and CDR2 YSYEKL. This CDR3 region has 18 residues. The V segment lost 4 bases and the J segment 0 bases; nucleotides outside the gene matches: 10. CDR3 region: CASSRLPGDRDSNQPQHF. The CDR3 coding sequence is TGCGCCAGCAGCCGACTCCCAGGGGACAGGGATAGCAATCAGCCCCAGCATTTT.

This clonotype was counted at least ten times. The V gene is TRBV11-2, the J gene TRBJ2-5; D is uncertain. Germline V gene sequence: CDR1 SGHAT, CDR2 FQNNGV. Trimming cost V 1 base and J 0 bases, with 9 bases left between them. The CDR3 runs to 15 residues. In DNA, the CDR3 is TGTGCCAGCAGCTTAGCTAACGGCCACCAAGAGACCCAGTACTTC. This encodes CASSLANGHQETQYF.

This clonotype was seen at least ten times. This chain uses TRBV6-2 or TRBV6-3 with TRBJ1-6; 9 positions match TRBD1. V was clipped by 5 bases and J by 10 bases; unmatched bases: 12. Looked up from germline, CDR1 is MNHEY and CDR2 is SVGEGT. The CDR3 is 16 amino acids. CDR3 protein: CASSALGTGPESPLHF. The DNA of the CDR3 is TGTGCCAGCAGTGCCCTTGGGACAGGGCCTGAATCACCCCTCCACTTT.

There are many counts of this clonotype. The chain employs TRBV29-1 and TRBJ2-7; weak D call: TRBD2 (6 bases). CDR3 length equals 13 residues. Trimming removed 7 bases at V and 2 bases at J, with 15 bases between. Germline CDR1 and CDR2: SQVTM and ANQGSEA. The CDR3 is CSAGGTAAYEQYF. As DNA, the CDR3 is TGCAGCGCCGGAGGGACGGCTGCCTACGAGCAGTACTTC.

The gene calls are TRBV6-1 and TRBJ1-3, with a possible D match to TRBD1 (5 bases). CDR1 is MNHNS, CDR2 SASEGT, per germline. With 6 bases removed from V and 4 bases from J, the gap between germline ends came to 16 bases. The CDR3 contains 15 residues. CDR3 in amino acids: CASSGPGRNGNTIYF. DNA of the CDR3: TGTGCCAGCAGCGGACCGGGACGGAACGGAAACACCATATATTTT.

The sample holds a few counts of this clonotype. V gene TRBV19 combines with J gene TRBJ2-4; 13 bases align to TRBD2. V lost 4 bases, J lost 1 base, and 13 bases stayed unmatched. The germline V gene has CDR1 LNHDA and CDR2 SQIVND (reference sequence). The CDR3 runs to 20 residues. The CDR3: CASSTIRTSGSLKAKNIQYF. The CDR3 nucleotides read TGTGCCAGTAGTACGATCCGGACTAGCGGGAGTTTGAAGGCCAAAAACATTCAGTACTTC. Looking up the rest from reference TRBV19 and TRBJ2-4 gives the full variable domain: DGGITQSPKYLFRKEGQNVTLSCEQNLNHDAMYWYRQDPGQGLRLIYYSQIVNDFQKGDIAEGYSVSREKKESFPLTVTSAQKNPTAFYLCASSTIRTSGSLKAKNIQYFGAGTRLSVL.

This rearrangement joins TRBV6-1 to TRBJ2-2, with unresolved D. This CDR3 spans 13 amino acids. V shed 8 bases and J shed 4 bases, with 11 bases lying between them. CDR1 MNHNS and CDR2 SASEGT come from the germline V gene. The CDR3 spells CASDKDPTGELFF. In DNA form, the CDR3 reads TGTGCCAGCGACAAGGACCCCACCGGGGAGCTGTTTTTT.

This clonotype was found a few times. The chain joins TRBV18 to TRBJ2-5, with D perhaps being TRBD1 or TRBD2 (5 bases each). V dropped 2 bases and J dropped 0 bases, with 13 bases sitting between them. Germline CDR1 and CDR2: KGHSH and LQKENI. The CDR3 runs to 16 residues. The CDR3 reads CASSPSRGAYQETQYF. The CDR3 bases are TGTGCCAGCTCACCATCGAGGGGTGCGTACCAAGAGACCCAGTACTTC.

This clonotype was detected many times. CDR3: CASRPPGEGAWHF. The CDR3 DNA sequence: TGTGCCAGCAGGCCTCCCGGGGAGGGCGCGTGGCATTTT. The chain is built from TRBV27 and TRBJ1-5; the D is unclear. The CDR3 sequence is 13 residues long. Germline CDR1 MNHEY, CDR2 SMNVEV (reference sequence). V was trimmed by 6 bases and J by 15 bases, leaving 21 bases between them.

This clonotype was seen once. The chain recombines TRBV5-1 with TRBJ2-2, with D hard to call. This CDR3 has 13 residues. Germline V gene sequence: CDR1 SGHRS, CDR2 YFSETQ. Trimming stripped 4 bases from V and 6 bases from J, with 10 bases between. The CDR3 sequence is CASSGVTAGELFF. The CDR3 nucleotides read TGCGCCAGCAGCGGGGTAACGGCCGGGGAGCTGTTTTTT. The full variable domain, completed using reference TRBV5-1 and TRBJ2-2, is KAGVTQTPRYLIKTRGQQVTLSCSPISGHRSVSWYQQTPGQGLQFLFEYFSETQRNKGNFPGRFSGRQFSNSRSEMNVSTLELGDSALYLCASSGVTAGELFFGEGSRLTVL.

The chain links TRBV20-1 to TRBJ2-7, with 10 bases fitting TRBD2. CDR1 and CDR2 (germline): DFQATT, SNEGSKA (reference sequence). CDR3 size: 14 residues. V was pared by 4 bases and J by 4 bases, with 7 bases of the junction left unmatched. This chain's CDR3 is CSAIPLAGLYEQYF. DNA for the CDR3: TGCAGTGCTATACCACTAGCGGGACTATACGAGCAGTACTTC.

At least ten counts were recorded for this clonotype. The chain couples TRBV28 to TRBJ1-5; D perhaps matches TRBD1 (6 bases). There are 14 residues in the CDR3. The V and J ends lost 4 bases and 4 bases respectively, with 11 bases between them. Germline V gene data show CDR1 as MDHEN and CDR2 as SYDVKM. Here the CDR3 reads CASSSVRGNQPQHF. DNA of the CDR3: TGTGCCAGCAGTTCCGTGAGGGGGAATCAGCCCCAGCATTTT.

This clonotype was recorded at least ten times. V usage is TRBV6-2 or TRBV6-3 and J usage is TRBJ2-7, with 7 bases lining up with TRBD2. Germline CDR1 and CDR2: MNHEY and SVGEGT. J lost 5 bases, V lost 7 bases, and 8 bases had no gene match. This CDR3 region has 13 residues. CDR3 sequence reads: CASTWTRRHEQYF. The DNA of the CDR3 is TGTGCCAGCACATGGACTAGACGGCACGAGCAGTACTTC.

In its sample, this clonotype was seen a few times. J is TRBJ1-2 and V is TRBV29-1; TRBD1 matches 9 bases. Germline V CDR1 and CDR2: SQVTM, ANQGSEA. CDR3 length equals 14 residues. The V segment lost 0 bases and the J segment 5 bases; nucleotides outside the gene matches: 4. CDR3 residues: CSVEEWTGVYGYTF. The CDR3 DNA is TGCAGCGTTGAAGAATGGACAGGGGTTTATGGCTACACCTTC. The full variable domain, rest sourced from reference TRBV29-1 and TRBJ1-2, is SAVISQKPSRDICQRGTSLTIQCQVDSQVTMMFWYRQQPGQSLTLIATANQGSEATYESGFVIDKFPISRPNLTFSTLTVSNMSPEDSSIYLCSVEEWTGVYGYTFGSGTRLTVV.

Many counts were recorded for this clonotype. This chain joins TRBV27 and TRBJ2-7, with 11 bases identical to TRBD2. Germline CDR1 is MNHEY and CDR2 is SMNVEV (reference sequence). The V gene end was trimmed by 7 bases and the J gene end by 4 bases; junction bases not matched to a gene: 15. The CDR3 contains 17 residues. The CDR3 region is CASKPYASGTSGYEQYF. In DNA, the CDR3 is TGTGCCAGCAAACCTTACGCCTCCGGGACTAGCGGTTACGAGCAGTACTTC.

This clonotype was detected many times. The chain employs TRBV30 and TRBJ2-7; TRBD2 matches at 7 bases. With 2 bases clipped from V and 4 bases from J, the junction kept 2 bases outside the gene matches. The CDR3 extends over 12 amino acids. Germline CDR1 reads GTSNPN; CDR2 reads SVGIG (reference sequence). CDR3 residues: CAWSSGVYEQYF. The CDR3 DNA is TGTGCCTGGAGTAGCGGGGTGTACGAGCAGTACTTC.

This clonotype was seen many times. The J gene is TRBJ2-7, the V gene TRBV12-3 or TRBV12-4, with 7 positions matching TRBD2. V was pared by 0 bases and J by 2 bases, with 10 bases of the junction left unmatched. The CDR3 runs to 17 residues. CDR3 DNA sequence: TGTGCCAGCAGTTTAGCGGGAGGGCCAATCCCCGCCTACGAGCAGTACTTC. It encodes CASSLAGGPIPAYEQYF.

Many counts were recorded for this clonotype. This rearrangement joins TRBV12-3 or TRBV12-4 to TRBJ2-5; a possible D gene is TRBD1 (7 bases). The CDR3 spans 15 residues. V gave up 5 bases and J gave up 1 base, with 14 bases separating them. The CDR3 protein is CASSPEGQLQETQYF. The CDR3 DNA reads as TGTGCCAGCAGTCCGGAGGGACAGCTCCAAGAGACCCAGTACTTC.

The genes are TRBV11-2 and TRBJ2-2; D is perhaps TRBD2 (6 bases). CDR3 length: 19 amino acids. The germline gives CDR1 SGHAT, CDR2 FQNNGV. V lost 5 bases, J lost 6 bases, and 28 bases lay in between. The CDR3 region has the DNA TGTGCCAGCAGCCCCCACTACCTCATAGACATTGGAGGGGCCGGGGAGCTGTTTTTT. It encodes CASSPHYLIDIGGAGELFF.

This sequence joins TRBV15 and TRBJ2-7, with a tentative D call TRBD1 (5 bases). CDR3 length equals 17 residues. Germline V gene data show CDR1 as LNHNV and CDR2 as YYDKDF (reference sequence). V was cut by 0 bases and J by 3 bases, with 18 bases left in between. CDR3 nucleotides: TGTGCCACCAGCAGAGATGGCCCCCAGGGAAGGGGCTACGAGCAGTACTTC. It yields the protein CATSRDGPQGRGYEQYF.

This clonotype was detected many times. The chain joins TRBV12-3 or TRBV12-4 to TRBJ2-7; 7 bases line up with TRBD1. V shed 0 bases and J 0 bases; nucleotides not matched to a gene: 8. The CDR3 covers 17 residues. The CDR3 protein is CASSLAVGDSRSYEQYF. The CDR3 region has the DNA TGTGCCAGCAGTTTAGCGGTAGGGGACAGCCGCTCCTACGAGCAGTACTTC.

In its sample, this clonotype was seen many times. This chain uses TRBV6-4 with TRBJ1-1; D is possibly TRBD1 (6 bases). V lost 3 bases to trimming and J lost 4 bases, with 12 bases between them. The CDR3 length is 14 residues. CDR1 is MRHNA and CDR2 is SNTAGT in the germline V gene. In DNA form, the CDR3 reads TGTGCCAGCAGTGAAACAGGGACGAGCACTGAAGCTTTCTTT. Its protein is CASSETGTSTEAFF.

This clonotype has ten or more counts. V gene TRBV6-2 or TRBV6-3 combines with J gene TRBJ2-7, with 7 bases fitting TRBD1. The trim removed 7 bases at V and 4 bases at J, leaving 10 bases unmatched. The germline gives CDR1 MNHEY, CDR2 SVGEGT. This CDR3 comprises 14 residues. The CDR3 sequence is CASKPGQQTYEQYF. CDR3 sequence (DNA): TGTGCCAGCAAACCGGGACAGCAAACTTACGAGCAGTACTTC.

This clonotype was counted a few times. J is TRBJ1-5 and V is TRBV6-1; TRBD1 is a possible D gene (5 bases). The V gene lost 6 bases and the J gene lost 5 bases, with 20 bases spanning the gap. Germline CDR1 is MNHNS and CDR2 is SASEGT. There are 16 residues in the CDR3. CDR3 sequence: CASSPLRGVSDQPQHF. The DNA of the CDR3 is TGTGCCAGCAGCCCCCTCCGGGGGGTCAGCGATCAGCCCCAGCATTTT.